The 28 T cell receptor beta chains in this list originate from one sample, sequenced in a study of neoadjuvant anti-PD-1 for oral cavity cancer. Sequenced by immunoSEQ multiplex PCR; TCRdb stores in-frame clones only, minus some. This table has roughly 13,000 clones, more than 65% appearing once. Sequencing used PBMCs, obtained before nivolumab (anti-PD-1) treatment. The receptors were sampled from a person between 40 and 80 years old with oral cavity squamous cell carcinoma.

The chain carries TRBV27 and TRBJ2-3; TRBD2 is a possible D gene (5 bases). The germline gives CDR1 MNHEY, CDR2 SMNVEV (reference sequence). The CDR3 spans 15 residues. Trimming removed 5 bases from V and 0 bases from J, with 12 bases in between. CDR3 sequence (DNA): TGTGCCAGCAGTCTAGTGCGGGCTAGCACAGATACGCAGTATTTT. Residues: CASSLVRASTDTQYF.

The chain uses TRBV9 and TRBJ2-5; possibly TRBD1 or TRBD2 for D (5 bases each). Trimming shortened V by 4 bases and J by 2 bases, and 15 bases separated the two germline ends. The CDR3 runs to 15 residues. Germline CDR1 and CDR2: SGDLS and YYNGEE. CDR3 sequence reads: CASSPGAQTQETQYF. CDR3 nucleotides: TGTGCCAGCAGCCCCGGGGCCCAGACACAAGAGACCCAGTACTTC.

The chain combines TRBV30 with TRBJ1-1, with D perhaps TRBD1 (5 bases). There are 16 residues in the CDR3. Germline V gene lookup returns CDR1 GTSNPN and CDR2 SVGIG (reference sequence). Trimming stripped 7 bases from V and 0 bases from J, with 21 bases between. The CDR3: CAFALTGLGVNTEAFF. The CDR3 DNA reads TGTGCCTTTGCCCTTACTGGGTTAGGGGTGAACACTGAAGCTTTCTTT.

The chain employs TRBV5-4 and TRBJ2-6; D gene uncertain. Trimming left V 1 base short and J 1 base short, with 6 bases between. The CDR3 runs to 15 residues. CDR1 and CDR2 (germline): SGHNT, YYREEE (reference sequence). CDR3 nucleotide sequence: TGTGCCAGCAGCTTGCTCGAATCTGGGGCCAACGTCCTGACTTTC. It yields the protein CASSLLESGANVLTF.

V is TRBV4-1 and J is TRBJ1-3, with TRBD1 matching over 9 bases. The germline V gene encodes CDR1 MGHRA and CDR2 YSYEKL. This CDR3 has 16 amino acids. Germline trimming cut 2 bases from V and 4 bases from J; bases unmatched to any gene: 6. The CDR3 nucleotides are TGCGCCAGCAGCCAACCCGGGACAGGGAACGGAAACACCATATATTTT. Its translation: CASSQPGTGNGNTIYF.

This clone turned up a few times. This chain uses TRBV7-3 with TRBJ2-2; perhaps TRBD2 as D (7 bases). The germline V gene has CDR1 SGHTA and CDR2 FQGTGA. V was pared by 5 bases and J by 6 bases, with 16 bases between. The CDR3 is 15 residues long. The CDR3 bases are TGTGCCAGCAGCCCTCGGGGGGCGGGAGCCGGGGAGCTGTTTTTT. Translated: CASSPRGAGAGELFF.

Of note for this clone: Other DNA sequences within the sample encode an identical CDR3. The V call is TRBV6-5, the J call TRBJ2-3; TRBD1 might be the D (6 bases). The CDR3 has 14 residues. The V and J ends lost 2 bases and 3 bases respectively, with 9 bases between them. The germline V gene has CDR1 MNHEY and CDR2 SVGAGI. In DNA, the CDR3 is TGTGCCAGCAGTTACGGGCAGGGGACAGATACGCAGTATTTT. This gives the protein CASSYGQGTDTQYF.

The chain recombines TRBV5-1 with TRBJ2-7, with no clear D. With 0 bases removed from V and 0 bases from J, the gap between germline ends came to 10 bases. Germline CDR1 reads SGHRS; CDR2 reads YFSETQ. The CDR3 has 15 residues. CDR3 region: CASSLAYGFSYEQYF. The CDR3 DNA sequence: TGCGCCAGCAGCTTGGCCTACGGTTTCTCCTACGAGCAGTACTTC.

Comment on this clone: Other DNA sequences within the sample encode an identical CDR3. The genes are TRBV5-6 and TRBJ1-1; D ambiguous. V lost 1 base and J 5 bases, leaving 9 bases between the germline ends. This CDR3 comprises 13 residues. CDR1 and CDR2 from the germline V gene are SGHDT and YYEEEE. DNA for the CDR3: TGTGCCAGCAGCTTGTTCCTGGGGACTGAAGCTTTCTTT. Protein: CASSLFLGTEAFF. Combining the CDR3 with reference TRBV5-6 and TRBJ1-1 gives the whole variable domain DAGVTQSPTHLIKTRGQQVTLRCSPKSGHDTVSWYQQALGQGPQFIFQYYEEEERQRGNFPDRFSGHQFPNYSSELNVNALLLGDSALYLCASSLFLGTEAFFGQGTRLTVV.

The chain employs TRBV7-9 and TRBJ2-7; D might be TRBD2 (7 bases). Trimming stripped 5 bases from V and 0 bases from J, with 14 bases between. This CDR3 region has 15 residues. Germline assignment: CDR1 SEHNR and CDR2 FQNEAQ (reference sequence). CDR3 DNA: TGTGCCAGCAGCCCCGAGGGGGGGGTCTCCTACGAGCAGTACTTC. It codes for CASSPEGGVSYEQYF.

CDR3 coding DNA: TGCAGCGGTCGACAGGACTTAAGGGACACTGAAGCTTTCTTT. It translates to CSGRQDLRDTEAFF. The chain uses TRBV29-1 and TRBJ1-1, with TRBD1 as a possible D gene (6 bases). Germline values: CDR1 SQVTM, CDR2 ANQGSEA. The CDR3 is made up of 14 amino acids. Trimming took 7 bases from V and 3 from J, leaving 18 bases between them.

V usage is TRBV25-1 and J usage is TRBJ2-5, with no clear D. V gave up 0 bases and J gave up 5 bases, with 10 bases separating them. This CDR3 is built from 14 residues. From germline, CDR1 is MGHDK and CDR2 SYGVNS. CDR3 sequence reads: CASSEYSLRETQYF. The CDR3 coding sequence is TGTGCCAGCAGTGAATACAGTCTACGGGAGACCCAGTACTTC.

V and J are TRBV6-5 and TRBJ1-6; 9 nucleotides agree with TRBD1. From germline, CDR1 is MNHEY and CDR2 SVGAGI. V shed 2 bases, J shed 3 bases, and the junction held 2 bases outside the gene matches. The CDR3 consists of 16 residues. The CDR3 DNA follows: TGTGCCAGCAGTTACGGACAGGGGTTCTATAATTCACCCCTCCACTTT. It is translated as CASSYGQGFYNSPLHF.

This rearrangement joins TRBV10-3 to TRBJ2-1; D unresolved. The CDR3 loop spans 13 amino acids. Germline V gene lookup returns CDR1 ENHRY and CDR2 SYGVKD. Trimming took off 5 bases at V and 0 bases at J, with 5 bases between the two ends. The CDR3 protein is CAISKSSYNEQFF. The DNA for the CDR3 is TGTGCCATCAGTAAGAGCTCCTACAATGAGCAGTTCTTC.

This clone was seen only a few times. This rearrangement joins TRBV2 to TRBJ1-5; D gene unclear. The CDR3 extends over 14 amino acids. Germline V gene sequence: CDR1 SNHLY, CDR2 FYNNEI. Trimming took off 3 bases at V and 5 bases at J, with 11 bases between the two ends. The CDR3 DNA reads TGTGCCAGCAGTGAGGCAGGAACCGATCAGCCCCAGCATTTT. Amino acids: CASSEAGTDQPQHF.

This clone occurred a few times. J is TRBJ2-7 and V is TRBV9; D is undetermined. V lost 0 bases to trimming and J lost 1 base, with 5 bases between them. This CDR3 spans 13 amino acids. Per germline, CDR1 SGDLS and CDR2 YYNGEE. The CDR3: CASSVGGSYEQYF. The CDR3 coding sequence is TGTGCCAGCAGCGTAGGCGGTTCCTACGAGCAGTACTTC.

The gene calls are TRBV6-5 and TRBJ2-5; D remains unclear. V lost 6 bases and J 5 bases, leaving 19 bases between the germline ends. The germline V gene has CDR1 MNHEY and CDR2 SVGAGI. CDR3 length: 15 residues. As DNA, the CDR3 is TGTGCCAGCAGGCCTCTGACTGGGAACGGGGAGACCCAGTACTTC. This translates into CASRPLTGNGETQYF.

V and J are TRBV5-4 and TRBJ1-1, with D hard to call. The V gene lost 4 bases and the J gene lost 8 bases, with 18 bases spanning the gap. The CDR3 sequence is 14 residues long. Per the germline V gene, CDR1 is SGHNT and CDR2 is YYREEE (reference sequence). The CDR3 nucleotides are TGTGCCAGCAGCGCTGCACCTCTCTACTCGGAAGCTTTCTTT. It specifies CASSAAPLYSEAFF.

The V and J genes are TRBV5-1 and TRBJ2-5; 7 bases agree with TRBD1. CDR1 and CDR2 (germline): SGHRS, YFSETQ. The CDR3 is 14 residues long. V lost 6 bases and J lost 5; bases outside the gene matches: 10. DNA of the CDR3: TGCGCCAGCAACCGGGACAGTCCCGTCGAGACCCAGTACTTC. It codes for CASNRDSPVETQYF.

V and J are TRBV6-5 and TRBJ2-7; possible D gene TRBD2, 5 bases. CDR3 size: 14 residues. Trimming removed 6 bases at V and 4 bases at J, with 16 bases between. CDR1 MNHEY and CDR2 SVGAGI come from the germline V gene. The CDR3 sequence is CASSALIGGYEQYF. The CDR3 DNA sequence: TGTGCCAGCAGCGCTCTTATTGGCGGGTACGAGCAGTACTTC.

This clone was recorded a few times. The rearrangement links TRBV7-9 to TRBJ2-5, with a weak D call TRBD2 (5 bases). This CDR3 has 16 residues. V gave up 1 base and J gave up 1 base, with 13 bases separating them. Germline assignment: CDR1 SEHNR and CDR2 FQNEAQ (reference sequence). CDR3 residues: CASSLVAFYFQETQYF. The CDR3 nucleotides read TGTGCCAGCAGCTTAGTAGCGTTCTACTTCCAAGAGACCCAGTACTTC. Drawing the rest from reference TRBV7-9 and TRBJ2-5, the complete variable domain is DTGVSQNPRHKITKRGQNVTFRCDPISEHNRLYWYRQTLGQGPEFLTYFQNEAQLEKSRLLSDRFSAERPKGSFSTLEIQRTEQGDSAMYLCASSLVAFYFQETQYFGPGTRLLVL.

V gene TRBV30 combines with J gene TRBJ1-2; 7 nucleotides match TRBD1. After removal of 5 bases from V and 1 base from J, the junction contained 13 bases not matched to a gene. Germline-derived CDR1 and CDR2 are GTSNPN and SVGIG (reference sequence). The CDR3 is 16 residues long. This chain's CDR3 is CAWGPDRALFNYGYTF. In nucleotides, the CDR3 is TGTGCCTGGGGCCCCGACAGGGCCCTGTTTAACTATGGCTACACCTTC.

The rearrangement links TRBV15 to TRBJ2-1; tentative D call: TRBD2 (6 bases). The CDR3 totals 16 residues. Germline assignment: CDR1 LNHNV and CDR2 YYDKDF (reference sequence). The V end was cut by 1 base, the J end by 1 base, with 11 bases between. The CDR3 region is CATSRGRGKSYNEQFF. CDR3 nucleotide sequence: TGTGCCACCAGCAGAGGGCGCGGGAAGTCCTACAATGAGCAGTTCTTC.

This chain connects TRBV10-1 to TRBJ2-2, with TRBD1 identical over 9 bases. The J segment lost 6 bases and the V segment lost 3 bases, leaving 2 bases of the junction unmatched. Looked up from germline, CDR1 is WNHNN and CDR2 is SYGVQD (reference sequence). This CDR3 comprises 14 residues. In DNA form, the CDR3 reads TGCGCCAGCAGTGATGGGACAGGGTCCGGGGAGCTGTTTTTT. Residues: CASSDGTGSGELFF.

The chain is built from TRBV11-2 and TRBJ2-2, with D perhaps being TRBD1 or TRBD2 (5 bases each). This CDR3 comprises 16 residues. With 1 base removed from V and 1 base from J, the gap between germline ends came to 10 bases. Germline lookup yields CDR1 SGHAT and CDR2 FQNNGV. The CDR3 here is CASSLAGALNTGELFF. CDR3 nucleotides: TGTGCCAGCAGCTTAGCCGGGGCCCTGAACACCGGGGAGCTGTTTTTT.

This clone showed up just a few times. The DNA for the CDR3 is TGTGCCAGCAGAAATACAGAGACCCAGTACTTC. It encodes CASRNTETQYF. This chain links TRBV7-9 with TRBJ2-5; D gene unclear. The CDR3 spans 11 residues. CDR1 is SEHNR and CDR2 is FQNEAQ in the germline V gene (reference sequence). Trimming left V 6 bases short and J 4 bases short, with 6 bases between.

The chain recombines TRBV2 with TRBJ1-1, with D unclear. CDR3 length: 15 amino acids. Germline CDR1 is SNHLY and CDR2 is FYNNEI. Trimming removed 2 bases from V and 1 base from J, with 11 bases in between. CDR3 sequence: CASSENGLGNTEAFF. The CDR3 DNA follows: TGTGCCAGCAGTGAAAATGGTTTAGGGAACACTGAAGCTTTCTTT. Drawing the rest from reference TRBV2 and TRBJ1-1, the complete variable domain is EPEVTQTPSHQVTQMGQEVILRCVPISNHLYFYWYRQILGQKVEFLVSFYNNEISEKSEIFDDQFSVERPDGSNFTLKIRSTKLEDSAMYFCASSENGLGNTEAFFGQGTRLTVV.

This clone has a handful of counts. This chain joins TRBV6-1 and TRBJ2-7, with TRBD2 as a possible D gene (6 bases). CDR1 and CDR2 from the germline V gene are MNHNS and SASEGT. With 2 bases removed from V and 5 bases from J, the gap between germline ends came to 19 bases. This CDR3 has 16 residues. This CDR3 is CASSERTGGGADEQYF. CDR3 coding DNA: TGTGCCAGCAGTGAACGCACCGGAGGCGGGGCCGACGAGCAGTACTTC.